Below are 13 T cell receptor beta chains sequenced from a single sample in a study of Graves' ophthalmopathy and Graves' hyperthyroidism. TCR beta CDR3 amplification used RNA transcripts. The workflow started with a first-round RT-PCR run with HTBI primers and then moved on to a second-round multiplex PCR. MiXCR, run by TCRdb on the multiplex PCR reads, gives a single entry per CDR3 protein. The data contain about 700,000 distinct CDR3 sequences, approximately 39% of them singletons. The sequencing sample was made of peripheral blood. The receptors were gathered from an adult man with Graves' ophthalmopathy.

In its sample, this clonotype was seen a few times. The chain carries TRBV12-3 or TRBV12-4 and TRBJ2-7, with 9 bases matching TRBD2. The CDR3 is 15 amino acids. The V gene end was trimmed by 1 base and the J gene end by 2 bases; junction bases not matched to a gene: 3. The CDR3 bases are TGTGCCAGCAGTTTAGTGGTAGCGGGAGCCTACGAGCAGTACTTC. Protein: CASSLVVAGAYEQYF.

This clonotype was counted a few times. The CDR3 here is CASSLTVGRGYEQYF. CDR3 coding DNA: TGTGCCAGCAGCTTAACGGTTGGCAGGGGCTACGAGCAGTACTTC. The J gene is TRBJ2-7, the V gene TRBV7-3; possible D gene TRBD1, 6 bases. V lost 0 bases and J lost 3, with 12 bases in between. The CDR3 is 15 amino acids. Germline V gives CDR1 SGHTA, CDR2 FQGTGA.

This clonotype was seen a few times. In nucleotides, the CDR3 is TGCGCCAGCAGTCTGACTGACTTAGCGGAATACGAGCAGTACTTC. It is translated as CASSLTDLAEYEQYF. V usage is TRBV4-1 and J usage is TRBJ2-7; the D gene is possibly TRBD2 (6 bases). Germline loops: CDR1 MGHRA, CDR2 YSYEKL. Trimming stripped 6 bases from V and 4 bases from J, with 19 bases between. The CDR3 has 15 amino acids.

This clonotype has at least ten counts. The chain carries TRBV15 and TRBJ2-7; the D is unclear. In germline, CDR1 is LNHNV, CDR2 YYDKDF (reference sequence). V was shortened by 5 bases and J by 12 bases, with 14 bases between the two germline ends. The CDR3 extends over 11 amino acids. CDR3 bases: TGTGCCACCAGCCATCTAGGGCGCCCGTACTTC. Its translation is CATSHLGRPYF.

The V gene is TRBV15, the J gene TRBJ1-1; D is possibly TRBD1 (6 bases). V dropped 3 bases and J dropped 2 bases, with 10 bases sitting between them. This CDR3 comprises 14 residues. Germline-derived CDR1 and CDR2 are LNHNV and YYDKDF (reference sequence). The CDR3 sequence is CATSSETGNTEAFF. The CDR3 nucleotides are TGTGCCACCAGCAGTGAGACAGGTAACACTGAAGCTTTCTTT.

This chain joins TRBV25-1 and TRBJ2-5; TRBD1 is a possible D gene (6 bases). Germline lookup yields CDR1 MGHDK and CDR2 SYGVNS. The CDR3 consists of 14 residues. V was trimmed by 4 bases and J by 6 bases, leaving 15 bases between them. The CDR3 protein is CASSGAQGSQTQYF. CDR3 bases: TGTGCCAGCAGTGGCGCGCAGGGGAGCCAGACCCAGTACTTC.

V gene TRBV20-1 combines with J gene TRBJ2-5; no firm D call. The CDR3 is made up of 12 amino acids. Germline-derived CDR1 and CDR2 are DFQATT and SNEGSKA (reference sequence). V was clipped by 6 bases and J by 4 bases, with 12 bases between them. CDR3 nucleotide sequence: TGCAGTGCCAGCAGCTCGGCAGAGACCCAGTACTTC. Encoded protein: CSASSSAETQYF.

In this sample, this clonotype turned up many times. The gene calls are TRBV5-1 and TRBJ2-7; D not certain. The V end lost 4 bases, the J end lost 9 bases, and 17 bases lay between the germline ends. Germline CDR1 SGHRS, CDR2 YFSETQ. The CDR3 runs 13 residues. CDR3 sequence reads: CASSIDSGSGQYF. CDR3 DNA: TGCGCCAGCAGCATCGACTCTGGCTCGGGGCAGTACTTC. Variable domain in full (rest from reference TRBV5-1 and TRBJ2-7): KAGVTQTPRYLIKTRGQQVTLSCSPISGHRSVSWYQQTPGQGLQFLFEYFSETQRNKGNFPGRFSGRQFSNSRSEMNVSTLELGDSALYLCASSIDSGSGQYFGPGTRLTVT.

V and J are TRBV19 and TRBJ1-1, with D hard to call. The ends were cut back, 3 bases at V and 6 bases at J, with 17 bases in the middle. Germline assignment: CDR1 LNHDA and CDR2 SQIVND (reference sequence). The CDR3 totals 15 residues. The CDR3 nucleotides read TGTGCCAGTAGTATTCTAGCGGGAATGGCGGCTGAAGCTTTCTTT. Its protein is CASSILAGMAAEAFF.

This clonotype has a count of ten or more. The gene calls are TRBV7-8 and TRBJ2-2; D may match TRBD1 or TRBD2 (5 bases each). Germline V gene lookup returns CDR1 SGHVS and CDR2 FQNEAQ. The CDR3 has 19 residues. Trimming took 5 bases from V and 2 from J, leaving 24 bases between them. CDR3 DNA: TGTGCCAGCAGCCCTCACCCCCACCGGGGCCTCGATAACACCGGGGAGCTGTTTTTT. Its translation is CASSPHPHRGLDNTGELFF.

The rearrangement joins TRBV29-1 to TRBJ2-3; D possibly uses TRBD1 or TRBD2 (7 bases each). This CDR3 spans 12 amino acids. Trimming shortened V by 7 bases and J by 5 bases, and 13 bases separated the two germline ends. Germline values: CDR1 SQVTM, CDR2 ANQGSEA. The CDR3 sequence is CSGQGEGDTQYF. CDR3 in DNA: TGCAGCGGGCAGGGGGAGGGAGATACGCAGTATTTT.

This chain links TRBV2 with TRBJ1-4; 8 bases match TRBD1. The CDR3 totals 15 residues. J lost 8 bases, V lost 5 bases, and 10 bases had no gene match. From germline, CDR1 is SNHLY and CDR2 FYNNEI. CDR3 in DNA: TGTGCCAGCAGTACGACAGGGGCCTACGGAGAAAAACTGTTTTTT. Translating gives CASSTTGAYGEKLFF.

V and J are TRBV20-1 and TRBJ2-2; TRBD2 aligns across 9 bases. V shed 0 bases, J shed 2 bases, and the junction held 7 bases outside the gene matches. The CDR3 contains 17 residues. Germline V gene data show CDR1 as DFQATT and CDR2 as SNEGSKA (reference sequence). CDR3 protein: CSARDASGVFNTGELFF. Here the CDR3 DNA reads TGCAGTGCTAGAGATGCTAGCGGGGTTTTCAACACCGGGGAGCTGTTTTTT.